What follows are 12 T cell receptor beta chains derived from one specimen sequenced in a study of blood T cell repertoires in COVID-19. The data were produced by immunoSEQ multiplex PCR, yet TCRdb's version contains in-frame clones alone and is incomplete. The sample lists just over 90,000 clones, roughly 80% seen once, with 15% to 20% in the top ten. The specimen sequenced was peripheral blood. The receptors shown here come from a human donor in a cohort sampled during active COVID-19.

The CDR3 spells CASSQERQAETEAFF. CDR3 DNA sequence: TGCGCCAGCAGCCAAGAACGACAGGCGGAGACTGAAGCTTTCTTT. This sequence joins TRBV4-1 and TRBJ1-1; a possible D gene is TRBD1 (6 bases). The CDR3 has 15 amino acids. Germline V gene sequence: CDR1 MGHRA, CDR2 YSYEKL. Between the trimmed V and J ends, which lost 0 bases and 5 bases, there was a span of 13 bases.

V usage is TRBV28 and J usage is TRBJ2-3; perhaps TRBD1 as D (6 bases). V lost 4 bases and J lost 4, with 12 bases in between. Germline CDR1 is MDHEN and CDR2 is SYDVKM. The CDR3 covers 14 residues. CDR3 region: CASSSARTADTQYF. In DNA, the CDR3 is TGTGCCAGCAGTTCAGCTAGGACAGCAGATACGCAGTATTTT.

The count of this clone is one. The chain carries TRBV7-3 and TRBJ1-1, with D possibly matching TRBD1 (5 bases). V lost 2 bases and J lost 1, with 14 bases in between. CDR1 and CDR2 (germline): SGHTA, FQGTGA. The CDR3 is made up of 16 amino acids. Written as DNA, the CDR3 is TGTGCCAGCAGCTTAGGGGCTACGTATCGGAACACTGAAGCTTTCTTT. Its translation: CASSLGATYRNTEAFF.

The chain uses TRBV7-9 and TRBJ1-1; a weak D match, TRBD1 (5 bases). CDR1 is SEHNR, CDR2 FQNEAQ, per germline (reference sequence). The CDR3 extends over 14 amino acids. V shed 6 bases and J shed 5 bases, with 16 bases lying between them. The chain's CDR3 is CASSPSRVGTEAFF. The CDR3 coding sequence is TGTGCCAGCAGTCCATCCAGGGTTGGGACTGAAGCTTTCTTT.

The CDR3 DNA reads TGCACCTCGGGAGGGACTAGCGGTACGCAGTATTTT. This encodes CTSGGTSGTQYF. V and J are TRBV29-1 and TRBJ2-3; TRBD2 agrees at 11 bases. Germline-derived CDR1 and CDR2 are SQVTM and ANQGSEA. This CDR3 spans 12 amino acids.

The chain is built from TRBV5-6 and TRBJ1-3; 10 nucleotides line up with TRBD1. Germline V gene sequence: CDR1 SGHDT, CDR2 YYEEEE. V shed 4 bases and J 7 bases; nucleotides not matched to a gene: 8. CDR3 length equals 15 residues. This chain's CDR3 is CASSKTGGAANTIYF. CDR3 coding DNA: TGTGCCAGCAGCAAGACAGGGGGCGCCGCTAACACCATATATTTT.

The chain joins TRBV19 to TRBJ2-5, with D perhaps TRBD2 (5 bases). V was trimmed by 5 bases and J by 1 base, leaving 8 bases between them. Germline CDR1 is LNHDA and CDR2 is SQIVND (reference sequence). This CDR3 has 13 amino acids. DNA of the CDR3: TGTGCCAGTAGTCCGGGGTTCCAAGAGACCCAGTACTTC. Protein sequence: CASSPGFQETQYF.

The chain couples TRBV28 to TRBJ1-2, with 7 bases aligning to TRBD1. CDR3 length equals 14 residues. Trimming cost V 2 bases and J 3 bases; bases outside gene matches: 3. Germline assignment: CDR1 MDHEN and CDR2 SYDVKM. The CDR3 reads CASSLRQGYYGYTF. The CDR3, as DNA: TGTGCCAGCAGTTTAAGACAGGGATACTATGGCTACACCTTC.

CDR3 DNA sequence: TGTGCCAGCAGCAGGAGGCTAACGGCAGATACGCAGTATTTT. It translates to CASSRRLTADTQYF. This chain joins TRBV5-5 and TRBJ2-3, with a weak D call TRBD2 (5 bases). The CDR3 totals 14 residues. V was clipped by 4 bases and J by 4 bases, with 13 bases between them. The germline gives CDR1 SGHKS, CDR2 YYEKEE (reference sequence).

The V and J genes are TRBV24-1 and TRBJ2-5; possibly TRBD1 for D (5 bases). The V gene's germline CDR1 is KGHDR and CDR2 SFDVKD. The CDR3 runs 12 residues. Trimming removed 6 bases at V and 4 bases at J, with 8 bases between. The CDR3 loop reads CATSRGPETQYF. CDR3 nucleotide sequence: TGTGCCACCAGTAGGGGCCCAGAGACCCAGTACTTC.

The V and J genes are TRBV19 and TRBJ1-6, with 11 bases aligning to TRBD1. The V segment lost 5 bases and the J segment 8 bases; nucleotides outside the gene matches: 5. Germline V gene data show CDR1 as LNHDA and CDR2 as SQIVND (reference sequence). This CDR3 contains 15 residues. The CDR3 nucleotides read TGTGCCAGTAGTTCGGACAGGGGGCTGGATTCACCCCTCCACTTT. As protein: CASSSDRGLDSPLHF.

In its sample, this clone is medium-sized (0.01 to 0.1%). The CDR3, as DNA: TGTGCCAGCCGTCACAGGCGGTGGGCCAACGTCCTGACTTTC. Protein sequence: CASRHRRWANVLTF. The chain has TRBV6-5 and TRBJ2-6; perhaps TRBD1 as D (5 bases). Germline V CDR1 and CDR2: MNHEY, SVGAGI. The CDR3 is made up of 14 amino acids. V lost 8 bases, J lost 5 bases, and 13 bases lay in between.